Presented here are 3 T cell receptor beta chains from one specimen sequenced in a study of a mutant IDH1 vaccine in newly diagnosed glioma. Their antigen targets remain unknown. The assay was immunoSEQ multiplex PCR, and TCRdb's table has in-frame clones only and misses some. This table holds under 150,000 clones, roughly 78% found once. The time point here: week 11, during vaccination. Doses comprised 300 ug of mutant IDH1 20-mer peptide each, plus topical imiquimod. The sequencing used PBMCs, collected from a glioma patient whose treatment included an IDH1 peptide vaccine. The source of these receptors is a man aged 40-49 years with glioma.

The gene calls are TRBV19 and TRBJ2-3; a possible D gene is TRBD2 (6 bases). The V end lost 2 bases, the J end lost 2 bases, and 14 bases lay between the germline ends. The germline gives CDR1 LNHDA, CDR2 SQIVND (reference sequence). The CDR3 is 16 amino acids. The CDR3 is CASSISAGTDTDTQYF. For the CDR3, the DNA is TGTGCCAGTAGTATATCCGCCGGGACTGACACAGATACGCAGTATTTT.

The chain couples TRBV14 to TRBJ2-2; 7 bases agree with TRBD1. This CDR3 comprises 16 residues. Germline V gene data show CDR1 as SGHDN and CDR2 as FVKESK. Unmatched junction bases numbered 9, after V lost 5 bases and J lost 3 bases. The CDR3 nucleotides read TGTGCCAGCAGCTCGAGGGGGCACCGAGACACCGGGGAGCTGTTTTTT. Its protein is CASSSRGHRDTGELFF.

V and J are TRBV19 and TRBJ2-1; the match to TRBD2 covers 8 bases. Trimming removed 5 bases from V and 9 bases from J; junction bases left unmatched: 12. CDR1 is LNHDA, CDR2 SQIVND, per germline (reference sequence). CDR3 length: 15 residues. CDR3 bases: TGTGCCAGTAGTTTGTCAGCGGGGGCCCGGGGTGAGCAGTTCTTC. It translates to CASSLSAGARGEQFF.